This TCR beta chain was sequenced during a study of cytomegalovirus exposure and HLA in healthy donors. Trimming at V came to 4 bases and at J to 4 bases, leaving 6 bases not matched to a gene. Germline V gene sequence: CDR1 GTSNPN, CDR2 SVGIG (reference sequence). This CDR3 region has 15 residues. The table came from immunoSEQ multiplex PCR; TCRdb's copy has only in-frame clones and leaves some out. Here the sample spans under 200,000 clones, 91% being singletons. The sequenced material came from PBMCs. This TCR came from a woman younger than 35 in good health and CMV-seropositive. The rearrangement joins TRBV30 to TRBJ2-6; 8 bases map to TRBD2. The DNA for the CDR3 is TGTGCCTGGACGGCGGGGGGACCCGGGGCCAACGTCCTGACTTTC. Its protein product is CAWTAGGPGANVLTF.